This T cell receptor beta chain was identified in a study of blood T cell repertoires in COVID-19. CDR3 length: 14 amino acids. Germline CDR1 is LGHNA and CDR2 is YNFKEQ. With 4 bases clipped from V and 5 bases from J, the junction kept 6 bases outside the gene matches. This clone turned up a few times. Followed over time, Seattle patients had been enrolled while infection was active. Generated by immunoSEQ multiplex PCR, the TCRdb table keeps only in-frame clones and is missing some. In the table there are around 300,000 clones, 88% of which are singletons. The receptor comes from a woman in her 30s with COVID-19, enrolled during active disease. The sequencing sample was made of peripheral blood. The chain couples TRBV4-2 to TRBJ2-3; 7 nucleotides match TRBD1. The DNA of the CDR3 is TGTGCCAGCAGCCGTACCACAGGGGTAGATACGCAGTATTTT. It specifies CASSRTTGVDTQYF.